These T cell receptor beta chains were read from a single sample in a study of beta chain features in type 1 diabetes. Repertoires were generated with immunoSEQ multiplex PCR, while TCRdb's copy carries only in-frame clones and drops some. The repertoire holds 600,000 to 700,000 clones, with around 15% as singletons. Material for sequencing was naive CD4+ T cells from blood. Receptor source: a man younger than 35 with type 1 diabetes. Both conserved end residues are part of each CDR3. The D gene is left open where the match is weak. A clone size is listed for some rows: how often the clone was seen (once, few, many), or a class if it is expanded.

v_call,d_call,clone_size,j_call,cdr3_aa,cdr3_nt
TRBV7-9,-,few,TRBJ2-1,CASSHNPPTGGVTYNEQFF,TGTGCCAGCAGCCACAACCCGCCTACAGGGGGGGTCACCTACAATGAGCAGTTCTTC
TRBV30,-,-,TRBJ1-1,CAWSVGGLDTEAFF,TGTGCCTGGAGTGTAGGGGGGCTGGACACTGAAGCTTTCTTT
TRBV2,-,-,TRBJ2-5,CASSDGGQGETQYF,TGTGCCAGCAGTGACGGGGGTCAGGGGGAGACCCAGTACTTC
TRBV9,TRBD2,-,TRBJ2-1,CASSAVGAGGSYNEQFF,TGTGCCAGCAGCGCAGTTGGCGCGGGGGGATCCTACAATGAGCAGTTCTTC
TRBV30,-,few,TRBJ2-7,CAWSVQGGSYEQYF,TGTGCCTGGAGTGTCCAGGGGGGGTCCTACGAGCAGTACTTC
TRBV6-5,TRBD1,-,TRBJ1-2,CASRNPTGDYGYTF,TGTGCCAGCAGGAATCCGACAGGGGACTATGGCTACACCTTC
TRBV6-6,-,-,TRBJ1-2,CASSSQGPQGRKGYTF,TGTGCCAGCAGCTCCCAAGGCCCCCAGGGGCGCAAGGGCTACACCTTC
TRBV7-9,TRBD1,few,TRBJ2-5,CASSSRLPGQGVETQYF,TGTGCCAGCAGCTCTAGGCTACCGGGACAGGGAGTAGAGACCCAGTACTTC
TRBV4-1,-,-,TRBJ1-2,CASSQDSGGYGYTF,TGCGCCAGCAGCCAAGATAGCGGGGGATATGGCTACACCTTC
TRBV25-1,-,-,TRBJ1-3,CASSVKNGNTIYF,TGTGCCAGCAGTGTAAAGAACGGAAACACCATATATTTT
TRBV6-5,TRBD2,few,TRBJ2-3,CASSSTLAGGTDTQYF,TGTGCCAGCAGTTCCACCTTAGCGGGGGGGACGGATACGCAGTATTTT
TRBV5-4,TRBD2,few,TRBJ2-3,CASGVAGLGTDTQYF,TGTGCCAGCGGGGTAGCGGGGTTGGGGACAGATACGCAGTATTTT
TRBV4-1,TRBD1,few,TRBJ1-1,CASSQDVTGQVPEAFF,TGCGCCAGCAGCCAAGATGTGACAGGACAGGTTCCTGAAGCTTTCTTT
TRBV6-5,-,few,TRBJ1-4,CASSYYSSNEKLFF,TGTGCCAGCAGTTACTACAGCTCTAATGAAAAACTGTTTTTT
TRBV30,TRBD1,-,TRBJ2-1,CAWSGTGNDEQFF,TGTGCCTGGAGTGGGACAGGGAACGATGAGCAGTTCTTC
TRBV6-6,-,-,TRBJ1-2,CASSYLDGSYGYTF,TGTGCCAGCAGTTACCTGGACGGTTCCTATGGCTACACCTTC
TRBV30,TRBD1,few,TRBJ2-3,CAWSVFDRGTDTQYF,TGTGCCTGGAGTGTATTCGACAGGGGGACAGATACGCAGTATTTT
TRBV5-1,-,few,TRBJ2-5,CASDAGGQETQYF,TGCGCCAGCGACGCTGGGGGGCAAGAGACCCAGTACTTC